This T cell receptor (beta chain) was profiled in a study of immune cell composition in non-small cell lung cancer. As to this clone: Its specificity is unknown. Germline is not matched at one junction end, which may reflect a read error.

The CDR3 extends over 11 amino acids. CDR1 is SGHTA and CDR2 is FQGNSA in the germline V gene. Measured with immunoSEQ multiplex PCR; TCRdb has only the in-frame clones, and not every one. Of about 4,000 clones in the sample, roughly 80% are singletons; the top ten hold approximately 8%. Findings and limits, study-wide: Smoking pack-years did not significantly correlate with tumour TCR-beta clonality. Squamous carcinomas (around 80%) more often had tumour-associated clones >0.5% than adenocarcinomas (around 33%).

The chain carries TRBV7-2 and TRBJ2-1; TRBD2 aligns across 7 bases. The sample was lung tumor tissue. The TCR comes from a human donor with non-small cell lung cancer. The CDR3 DNA is TGTGCCAGCAGCTTAGGGGGGGGTCAGCTCTTC. Amino acids: CASSLGGGQLF.